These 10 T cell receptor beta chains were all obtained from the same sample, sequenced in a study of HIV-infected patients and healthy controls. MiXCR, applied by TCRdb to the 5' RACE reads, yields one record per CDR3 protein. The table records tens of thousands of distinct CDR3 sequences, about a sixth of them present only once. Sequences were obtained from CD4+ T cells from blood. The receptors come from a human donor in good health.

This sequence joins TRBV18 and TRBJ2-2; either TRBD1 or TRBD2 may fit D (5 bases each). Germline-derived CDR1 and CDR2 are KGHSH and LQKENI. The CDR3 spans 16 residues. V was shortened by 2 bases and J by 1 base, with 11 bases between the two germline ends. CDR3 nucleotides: TGTGCCAGCTCACCAAGGCAGGGAGTGAACACCGGGGAGCTGTTTTTT. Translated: CASSPRQGVNTGELFF.

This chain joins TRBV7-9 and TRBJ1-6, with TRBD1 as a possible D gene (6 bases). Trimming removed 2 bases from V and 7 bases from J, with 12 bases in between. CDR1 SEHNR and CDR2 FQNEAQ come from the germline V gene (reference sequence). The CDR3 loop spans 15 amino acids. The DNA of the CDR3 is TGTGCCAGCAGCTTACCCGGACAGATGAATTCACCCCTCCACTTT. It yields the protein CASSLPGQMNSPLHF. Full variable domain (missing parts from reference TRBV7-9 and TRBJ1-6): DTGVSQNPRHKITKRGQNVTFRCDPISEHNRLYWYRQTLGQGPEFLTYFQNEAQLEKSRLLSDRFSAERPKGSFSTLEIQRTEQGDSAMYLCASSLPGQMNSPLHFGNGTRLTVT.

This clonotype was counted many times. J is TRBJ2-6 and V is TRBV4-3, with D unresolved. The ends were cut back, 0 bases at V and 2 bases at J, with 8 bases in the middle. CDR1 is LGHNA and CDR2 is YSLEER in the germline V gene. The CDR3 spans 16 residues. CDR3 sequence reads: CASSQDNRAGANVLTF. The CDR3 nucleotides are TGCGCCAGCAGCCAAGATAATAGGGCTGGGGCCAACGTCCTGACTTTC.

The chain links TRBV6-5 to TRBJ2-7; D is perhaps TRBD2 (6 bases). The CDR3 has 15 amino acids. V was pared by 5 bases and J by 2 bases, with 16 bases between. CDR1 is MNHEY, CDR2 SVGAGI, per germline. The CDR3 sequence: CASSDPTRSTYEQYF. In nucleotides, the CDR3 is TGTGCCAGCAGTGACCCGACTAGGTCAACCTACGAGCAGTACTTC.

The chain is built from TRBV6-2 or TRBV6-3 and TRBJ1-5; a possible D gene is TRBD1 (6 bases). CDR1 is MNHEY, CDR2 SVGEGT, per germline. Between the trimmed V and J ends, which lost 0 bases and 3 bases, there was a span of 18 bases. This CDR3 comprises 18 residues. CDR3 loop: CASSYSSQDSLNNQPQHF. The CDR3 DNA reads TGTGCCAGCAGTTACTCGAGTCAGGACAGCTTAAACAATCAGCCCCAGCATTTT.

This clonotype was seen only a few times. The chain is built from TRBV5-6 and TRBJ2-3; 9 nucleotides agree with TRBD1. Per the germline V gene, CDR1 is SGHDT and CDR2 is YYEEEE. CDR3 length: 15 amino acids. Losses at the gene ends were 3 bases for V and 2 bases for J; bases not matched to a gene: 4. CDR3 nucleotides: TGTGCCAGCAGCTACCGGACAGGGGCCACAGATACGCAGTATTTT. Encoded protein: CASSYRTGATDTQYF.

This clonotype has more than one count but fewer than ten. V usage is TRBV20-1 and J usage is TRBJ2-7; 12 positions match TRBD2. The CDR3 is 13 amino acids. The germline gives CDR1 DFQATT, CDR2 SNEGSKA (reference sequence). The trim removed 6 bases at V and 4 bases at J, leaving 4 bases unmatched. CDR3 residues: CSAPGLAGYEQYF. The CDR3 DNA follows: TGCAGTGCCCCAGGACTAGCGGGGTACGAGCAGTACTTC.

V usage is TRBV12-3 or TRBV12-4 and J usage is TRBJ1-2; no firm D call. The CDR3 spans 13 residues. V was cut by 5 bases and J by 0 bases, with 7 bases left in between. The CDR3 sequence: CASSGRSNYGYTF. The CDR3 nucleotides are TGTGCCAGCAGTGGACGGTCTAACTATGGCTACACCTTC.

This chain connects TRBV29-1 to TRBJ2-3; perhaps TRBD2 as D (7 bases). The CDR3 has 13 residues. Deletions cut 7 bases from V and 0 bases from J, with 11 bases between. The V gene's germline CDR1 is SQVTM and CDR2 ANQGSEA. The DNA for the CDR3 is TGCAGCGGGGAGGGGGAAAGCACAGATACGCAGTATTTT. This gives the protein CSGEGESTDTQYF.

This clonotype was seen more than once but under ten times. The CDR3 DNA reads as TGTGCCAGCAAGGGGGACAGGGGAAGGTACGAGCAGTACTTC. Amino acid sequence: CASKGDRGRYEQYF. The chain carries TRBV9 and TRBJ2-7; 10 bases map to TRBD1. V was clipped by 6 bases and J by 4 bases; unmatched bases: 7. This CDR3 has 14 amino acids. Germline V gives CDR1 SGDLS, CDR2 YYNGEE.